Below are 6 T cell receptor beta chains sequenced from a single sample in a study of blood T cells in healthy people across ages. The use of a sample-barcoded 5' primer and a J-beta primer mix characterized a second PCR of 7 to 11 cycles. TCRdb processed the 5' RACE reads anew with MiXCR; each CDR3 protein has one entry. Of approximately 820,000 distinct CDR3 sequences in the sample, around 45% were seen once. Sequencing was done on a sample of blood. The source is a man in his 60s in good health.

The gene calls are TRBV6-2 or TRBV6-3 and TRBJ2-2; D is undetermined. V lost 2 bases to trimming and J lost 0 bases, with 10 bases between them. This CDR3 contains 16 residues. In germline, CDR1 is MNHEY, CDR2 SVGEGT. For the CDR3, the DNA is TGTGCCAGCAGTTACCGAACCAAAGCGAACACCGGGGAGCTGTTTTTT. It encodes CASSYRTKANTGELFF.

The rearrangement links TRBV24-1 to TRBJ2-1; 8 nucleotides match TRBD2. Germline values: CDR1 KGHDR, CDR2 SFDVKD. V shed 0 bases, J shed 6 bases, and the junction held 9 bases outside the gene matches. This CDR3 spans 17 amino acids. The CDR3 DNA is TGTGCCACCAGTGATTTGCAGGGTAGCGGGGCGAGCAATGAGCAGTTCTTC. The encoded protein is CATSDLQGSGASNEQFF.

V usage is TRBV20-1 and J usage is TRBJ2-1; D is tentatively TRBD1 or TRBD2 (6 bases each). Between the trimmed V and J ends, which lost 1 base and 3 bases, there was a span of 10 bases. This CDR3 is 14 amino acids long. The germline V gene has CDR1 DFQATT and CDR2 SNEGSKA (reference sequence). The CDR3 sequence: CSARAGAGYNEQFF. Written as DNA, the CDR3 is TGCAGTGCTAGAGCGGGGGCGGGCTACAATGAGCAGTTCTTC.

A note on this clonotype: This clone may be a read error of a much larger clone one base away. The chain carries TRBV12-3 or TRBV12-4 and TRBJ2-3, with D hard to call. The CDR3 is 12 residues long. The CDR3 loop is CANSPRRDTQYF. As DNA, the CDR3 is TGTGCCAACAGTCCAAGGAGAGATACGCAGTATTTT.

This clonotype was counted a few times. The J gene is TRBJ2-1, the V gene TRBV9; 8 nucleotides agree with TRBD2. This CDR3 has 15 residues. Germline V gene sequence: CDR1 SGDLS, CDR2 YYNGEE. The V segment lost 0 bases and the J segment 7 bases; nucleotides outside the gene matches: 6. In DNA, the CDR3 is TGTGCCAGCAGCGTAGTTGGCGGGGGGCGGAATGAGCAGTTCTTC. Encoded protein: CASSVVGGGRNEQFF. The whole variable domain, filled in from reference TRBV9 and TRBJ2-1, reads DSGVTQTPKHLITATGQRVTLRCSPRSGDLSVYWYQQSLDQGLQFLIQYYNGEERAKGNILERFSAQQFPDLHSELNLSSLELGDSALYFCASSVVGGGRNEQFFGPGTRLTVL.

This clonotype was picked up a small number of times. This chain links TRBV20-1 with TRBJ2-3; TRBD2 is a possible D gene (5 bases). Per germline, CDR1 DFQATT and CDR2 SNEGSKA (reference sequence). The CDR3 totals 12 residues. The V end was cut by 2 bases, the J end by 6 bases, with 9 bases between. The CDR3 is CSARRTSDTQYF. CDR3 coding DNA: TGCAGTGCTAGAAGGACTTCGGATACGCAGTATTTT.